This T cell receptor beta chain was retrieved from a study of T-cell memory formation after mild COVID-19. TCRdb itself ran the 5' RACE reads through MiXCR, one entry per CDR3 protein. The sample records approximately 390,000 distinct CDR3 sequences, roughly 15% being singletons. The ends were cut back, 4 bases at V and 1 base at J, with 15 bases in the middle. The V gene's germline CDR1 is SGHRS and CDR2 YFSETQ. CDR3 size: 15 residues. The rearrangement joins TRBV5-1 to TRBJ2-7; tentatively, D is TRBD1 (6 bases). The source is a man aged 18 to 29 who had mild COVID-19 (a few samples of this study predate the infection). Cell type and time point are not known. The material sequenced was PBMCs or a T cell subset sorted from them (not recorded which). The CDR3 is CASSRTGMGSYEQYV. The CDR3 nucleotides are TGCGCCAGCAGCAGAACAGGGATGGGGTCCTACGAGCAGTACGTC.